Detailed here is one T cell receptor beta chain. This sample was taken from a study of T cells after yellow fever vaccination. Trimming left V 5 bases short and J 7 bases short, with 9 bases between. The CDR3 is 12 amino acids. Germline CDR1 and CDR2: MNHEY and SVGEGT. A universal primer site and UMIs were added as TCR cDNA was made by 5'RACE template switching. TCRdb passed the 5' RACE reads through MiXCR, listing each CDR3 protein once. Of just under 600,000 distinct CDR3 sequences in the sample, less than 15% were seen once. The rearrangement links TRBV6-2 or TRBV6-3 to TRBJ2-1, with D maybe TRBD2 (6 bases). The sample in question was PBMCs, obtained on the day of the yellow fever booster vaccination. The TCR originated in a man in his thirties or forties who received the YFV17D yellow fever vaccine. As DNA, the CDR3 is TGTGCCAGCAGTGCGACTAGTAATGAGCAGTTCTTC. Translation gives CASSATSNEQFF.